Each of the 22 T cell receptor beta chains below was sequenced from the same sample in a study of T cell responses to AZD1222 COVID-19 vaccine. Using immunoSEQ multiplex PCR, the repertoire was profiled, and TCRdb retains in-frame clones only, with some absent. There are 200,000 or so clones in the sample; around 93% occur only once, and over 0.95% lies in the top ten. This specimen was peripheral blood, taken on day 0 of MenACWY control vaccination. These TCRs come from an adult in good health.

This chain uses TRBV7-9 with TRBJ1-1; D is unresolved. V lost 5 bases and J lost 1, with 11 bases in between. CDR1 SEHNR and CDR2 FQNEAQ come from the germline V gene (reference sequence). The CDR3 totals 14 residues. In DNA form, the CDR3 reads TGTGCCAGCAGCAGACGGACGGGGAACACTGAAGCTTTCTTT. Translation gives CASSRRTGNTEAFF.

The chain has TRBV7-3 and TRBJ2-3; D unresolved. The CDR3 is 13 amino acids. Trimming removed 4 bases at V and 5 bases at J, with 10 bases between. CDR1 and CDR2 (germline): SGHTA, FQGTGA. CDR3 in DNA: TGTGCCAGCAGCTCAACCTACAGAGATACGCAGTATTTT. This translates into CASSSTYRDTQYF.

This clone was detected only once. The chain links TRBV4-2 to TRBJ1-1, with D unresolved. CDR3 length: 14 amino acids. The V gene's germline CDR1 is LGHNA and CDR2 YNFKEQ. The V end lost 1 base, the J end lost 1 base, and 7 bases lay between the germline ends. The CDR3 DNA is TGTGCCAGCAGCCAAGCGTCAGGGAACACTGAAGCTTTCTTT. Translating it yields CASSQASGNTEAFF.

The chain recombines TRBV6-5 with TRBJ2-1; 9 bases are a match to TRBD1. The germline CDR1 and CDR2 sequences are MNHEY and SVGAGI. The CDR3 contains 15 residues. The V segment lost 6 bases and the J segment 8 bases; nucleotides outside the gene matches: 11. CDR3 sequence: CASRWGQGIVDEQFF. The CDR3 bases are TGTGCCAGCAGATGGGGACAGGGAATAGTGGATGAGCAGTTCTTC.

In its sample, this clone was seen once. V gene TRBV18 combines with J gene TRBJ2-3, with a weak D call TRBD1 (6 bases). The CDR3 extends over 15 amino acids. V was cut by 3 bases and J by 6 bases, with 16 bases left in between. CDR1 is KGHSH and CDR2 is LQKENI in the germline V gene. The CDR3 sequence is CASSPQGSGSDTQYF. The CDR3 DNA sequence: TGTGCCAGCTCACCTCAGGGGTCAGGGTCCGATACGCAGTATTTT.

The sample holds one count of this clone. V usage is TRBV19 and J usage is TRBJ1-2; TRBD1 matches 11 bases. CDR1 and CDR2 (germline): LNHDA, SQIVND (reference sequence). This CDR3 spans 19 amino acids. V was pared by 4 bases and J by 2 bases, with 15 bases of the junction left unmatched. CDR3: CASSNPGQGAFRGNYGYTF. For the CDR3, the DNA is TGTGCCAGTAGTAACCCAGGACAGGGGGCGTTTAGAGGAAACTATGGCTACACCTTC.

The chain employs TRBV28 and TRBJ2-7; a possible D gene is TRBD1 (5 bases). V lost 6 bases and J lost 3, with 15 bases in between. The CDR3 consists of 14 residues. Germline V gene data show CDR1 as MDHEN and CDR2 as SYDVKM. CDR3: CASRTQGIGYEQYF. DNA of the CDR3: TGTGCCAGCAGGACCCAGGGTATTGGCTACGAGCAGTACTTC.

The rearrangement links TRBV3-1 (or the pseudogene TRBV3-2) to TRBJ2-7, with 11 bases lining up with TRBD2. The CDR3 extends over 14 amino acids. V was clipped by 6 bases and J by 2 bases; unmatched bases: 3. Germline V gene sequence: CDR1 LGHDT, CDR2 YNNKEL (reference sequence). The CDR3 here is CASSDSGGAYEQYF. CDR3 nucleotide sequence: TGTGCCAGCAGTGATAGCGGGGGGGCCTACGAGCAGTACTTC.

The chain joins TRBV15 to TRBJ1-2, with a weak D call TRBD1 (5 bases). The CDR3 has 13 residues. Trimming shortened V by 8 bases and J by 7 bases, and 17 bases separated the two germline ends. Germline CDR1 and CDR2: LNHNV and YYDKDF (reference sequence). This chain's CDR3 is CATRPGAGAGYTF. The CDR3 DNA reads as TGTGCCACCCGACCCGGGGCAGGCGCTGGCTACACCTTC.

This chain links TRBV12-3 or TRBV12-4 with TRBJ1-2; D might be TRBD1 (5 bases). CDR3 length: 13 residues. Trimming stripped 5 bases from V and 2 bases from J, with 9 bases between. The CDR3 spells CASSLQENYGYTF. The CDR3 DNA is TGTGCCAGCAGTCTACAGGAGAACTATGGCTACACCTTC.

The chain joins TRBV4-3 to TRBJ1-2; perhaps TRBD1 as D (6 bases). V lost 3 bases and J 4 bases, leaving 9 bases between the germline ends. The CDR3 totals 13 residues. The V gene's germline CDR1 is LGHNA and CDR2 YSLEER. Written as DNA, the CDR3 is TGCGCCAGCAGCCATGGACAGTCCTATGGCTACACCTTC. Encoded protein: CASSHGQSYGYTF.

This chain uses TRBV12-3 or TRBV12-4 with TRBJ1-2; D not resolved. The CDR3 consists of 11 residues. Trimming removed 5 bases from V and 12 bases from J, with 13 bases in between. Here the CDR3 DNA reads TGTGCCAGCAGTCGCGGACCGAGAAACACCTTC. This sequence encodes CASSRGPRNTF.

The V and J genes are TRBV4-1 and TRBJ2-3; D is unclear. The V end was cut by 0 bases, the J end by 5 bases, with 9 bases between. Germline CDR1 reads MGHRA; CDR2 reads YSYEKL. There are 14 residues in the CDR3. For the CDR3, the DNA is TGCGCCAGCAGCCAAGATCCTAGGGAAGATACGCAGTATTTT. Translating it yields CASSQDPREDTQYF.

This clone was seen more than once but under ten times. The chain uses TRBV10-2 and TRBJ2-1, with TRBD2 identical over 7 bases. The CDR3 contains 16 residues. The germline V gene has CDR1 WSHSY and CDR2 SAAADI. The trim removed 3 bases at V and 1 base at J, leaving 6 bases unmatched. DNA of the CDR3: TGCGCCAGCAGTGATCTCCAGCGGGGATCCTACAATGAGCAGTTCTTC. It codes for CASSDLQRGSYNEQFF.

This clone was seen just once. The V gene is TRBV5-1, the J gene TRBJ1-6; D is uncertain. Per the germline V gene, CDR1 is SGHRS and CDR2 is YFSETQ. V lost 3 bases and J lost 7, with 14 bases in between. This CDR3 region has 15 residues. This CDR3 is CASSSTRLENSPLHF. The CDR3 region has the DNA TGCGCCAGCAGCTCAACCCGACTGGAAAATTCACCCCTCCACTTT.

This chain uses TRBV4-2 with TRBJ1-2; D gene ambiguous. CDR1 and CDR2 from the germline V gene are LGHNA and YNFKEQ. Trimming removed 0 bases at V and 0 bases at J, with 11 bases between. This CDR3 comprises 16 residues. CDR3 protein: CASSQDTKVTNYGYTF. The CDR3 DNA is TGTGCCAGCAGCCAAGATACGAAGGTAACTAACTATGGCTACACCTTC.

The CDR3 DNA sequence: TGTGCCAGTAGTATGGGTAATGAAAAACTGTTTTTT. This gives the protein CASSMGNEKLFF. The chain joins TRBV19 to TRBJ1-4, with D uncertain. The V gene's germline CDR1 is LNHDA and CDR2 SQIVND (reference sequence). V lost 3 bases and J lost 4, with 3 bases in between. The CDR3 is 12 amino acids.

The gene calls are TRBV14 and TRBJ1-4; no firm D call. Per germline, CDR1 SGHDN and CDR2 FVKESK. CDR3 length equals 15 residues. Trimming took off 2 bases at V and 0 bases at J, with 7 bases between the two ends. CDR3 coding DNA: TGTGCCAGCAGCCAAAACCCGGCAACTAATGAAAAACTGTTTTTT. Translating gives CASSQNPATNEKLFF.

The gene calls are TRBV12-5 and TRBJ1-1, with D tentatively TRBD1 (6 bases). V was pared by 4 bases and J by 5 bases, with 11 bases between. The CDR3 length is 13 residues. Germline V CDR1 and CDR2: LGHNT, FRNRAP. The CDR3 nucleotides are TGTGCTAGTGGTTCGGGAGGGGGAACTGAAGCTTTCTTT. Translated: CASGSGGGTEAFF.

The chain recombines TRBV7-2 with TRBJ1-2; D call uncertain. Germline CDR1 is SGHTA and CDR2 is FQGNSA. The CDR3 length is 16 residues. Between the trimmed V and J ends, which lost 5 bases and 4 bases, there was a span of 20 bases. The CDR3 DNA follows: TGTGCCAGCAGCCCTAGTGGCAGCGCCTCAGGCTATGGCTACACCTTC. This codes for CASSPSGSASGYGYTF.

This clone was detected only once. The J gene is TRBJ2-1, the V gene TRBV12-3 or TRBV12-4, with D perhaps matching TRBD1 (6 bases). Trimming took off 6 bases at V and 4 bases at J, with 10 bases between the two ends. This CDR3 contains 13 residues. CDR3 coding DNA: TGTGCCAGCAGGGCTACAGGGTACAATGAGCAGTTCTTC. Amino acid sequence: CASRATGYNEQFF.

This chain's CDR3 is CASSPSGAEAFF. CDR3 bases: TGTGCCAGCAGCCCCTCGGGGGCTGAAGCTTTCTTT. The chain combines TRBV7-9 with TRBJ1-1, with TRBD1 as a possible D gene (5 bases). Looked up from germline, CDR1 is SEHNR and CDR2 is FQNEAQ (reference sequence). The CDR3 consists of 12 residues. The V gene lost 5 bases and the J gene lost 6 bases, with 10 bases spanning the gap.